There are a few counts of the clone carrying this TCR beta chain. No antigen is known for it. This sample was included in a study of response to subunit inactivated influenza vaccine. General study findings and limits: A suggestion made by the authors is that each seasonal influenza vaccination recruits few new T cells.

V trimming: 7 bases; J trimming: 1 base; junction bases outside the gene matches: 2. This CDR3 has 14 amino acids. Germline V gives CDR1 MNHEY, CDR2 SVGEGT. Each CDR3 protein gets one entry after TCRdb re-called the RT-PCR reads with MiXCR. The repertoire holds 500,000 to 750,000 distinct CDR3 sequences, with 14% as singletons. This sample comprised PBMCs from blood, obtained 11 to 12 days after vaccination. The origin of this receptor is a man between 50 and 59 years old who received an inactivated influenza vaccine. This chain connects TRBV6-2 or TRBV6-3 to TRBJ2-2, with 8 bases that match TRBD1. The CDR3 nucleotides read TGTGCCAGCAAAGGACAGGGGAACACCGGGGAGCTGTTTTTT. Its protein is CASKGQGNTGELFF.